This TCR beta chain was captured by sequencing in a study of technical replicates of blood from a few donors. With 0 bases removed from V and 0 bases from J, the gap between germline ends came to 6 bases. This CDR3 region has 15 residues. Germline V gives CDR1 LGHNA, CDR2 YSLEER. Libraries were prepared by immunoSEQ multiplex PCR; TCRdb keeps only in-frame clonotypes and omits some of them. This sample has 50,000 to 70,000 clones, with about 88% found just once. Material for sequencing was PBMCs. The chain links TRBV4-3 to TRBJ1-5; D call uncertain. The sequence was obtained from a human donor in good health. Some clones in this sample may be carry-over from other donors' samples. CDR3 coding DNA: TGCGCCAGCAGCCAAGACAGGTATAGCAATCAGCCCCAGCATTTT. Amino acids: CASSQDRYSNQPQHF.